The entry below describes one T cell receptor beta chain. Its specificity is not known. The data were obtained in a study of PD-1 blockade in classical Hodgkin lymphoma. Study-wide points: Diminished baseline TCR diversity has been reported in newly diagnosed patients relative to healthy donors. Newly diagnosed patients had diversity similar to the baseline diversity of complete responders. Why the repertoires differ is still unclear, perhaps disease activity or prior therapy. Whereas CD4+ TCR diversity had risen significantly by C4D1, CD8+ TCR diversity had not.

The assay was immunoSEQ multiplex PCR, and TCRdb's table has in-frame clones only and misses some. This table holds more than 20,000 clones, around 64% found once. Autologous stem cell transplantation was followed by relapse in every patient, and brentuximab vedotin exposure varied. Sequencing was performed on peripheral blood mononuclear cells (PBMCs), taken before the second cycle of nivolumab. The TCR was taken from a human donor with classical Hodgkin lymphoma.

As DNA, the CDR3 is TGTGCCAGTAGTTTGGGACCAAACAATGAGCAGTTCTTC. Residues: CASSLGPNNEQFF. The chain links TRBV19 to TRBJ2-1; tentatively, D is TRBD1 or TRBD2 (5 bases each). Germline V gives CDR1 LNHDA, CDR2 SQIVND (reference sequence). The V end was cut by 5 bases, the J end by 5 bases, with 10 bases between. The CDR3 is 13 amino acids.